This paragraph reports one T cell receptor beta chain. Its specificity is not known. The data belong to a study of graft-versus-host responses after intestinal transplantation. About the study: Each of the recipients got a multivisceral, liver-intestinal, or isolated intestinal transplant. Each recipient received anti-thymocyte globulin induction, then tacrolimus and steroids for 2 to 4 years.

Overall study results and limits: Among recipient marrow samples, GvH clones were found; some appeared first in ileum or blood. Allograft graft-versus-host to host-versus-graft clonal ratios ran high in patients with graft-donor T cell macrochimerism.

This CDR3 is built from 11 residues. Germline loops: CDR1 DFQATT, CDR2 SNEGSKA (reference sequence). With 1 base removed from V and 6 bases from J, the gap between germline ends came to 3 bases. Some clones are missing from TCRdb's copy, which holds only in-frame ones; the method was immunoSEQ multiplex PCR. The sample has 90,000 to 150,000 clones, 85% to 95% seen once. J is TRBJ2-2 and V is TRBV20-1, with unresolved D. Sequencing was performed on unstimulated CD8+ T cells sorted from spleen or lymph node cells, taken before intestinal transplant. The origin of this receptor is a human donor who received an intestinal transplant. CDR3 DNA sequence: TGCAGTGCTAGAGTTTCCGGGGAGCTGTTTTTT. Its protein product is CSARVSGELFF.